This passage covers 25 T cell receptor beta chains from one sample sequenced in a study of blood T cell repertoires in COVID-19. The repertoire was sequenced with immunoSEQ multiplex PCR; TCRdb's copy has only in-frame clones and lacks some. The table shows 300,000 or so clones, with roughly 90% occurring only once. Material: PBMCs or T cells enriched from blood (not recorded which). Every receptor here comes from a woman aged 25 to 39 who had recovered from COVID-19.

The gene calls are TRBV28 and TRBJ1-2; TRBD1 matches 9 bases. The CDR3 sequence is 14 residues long. The trim removed 6 bases at V and 8 bases at J, leaving 10 bases unmatched. The V gene's germline CDR1 is MDHEN and CDR2 SYDVKM. This chain's CDR3 is CASSYSGTGYGYTF. The CDR3 bases are TGTGCCAGCAGCTATTCCGGGACAGGGTACGGCTACACCTTC.

In this sample, this clone turned up once. CDR3 nucleotides: TGTGCCAGCAGTCCTCTGGGTAGCGGGAGCGTTAGCTCTGGGGCCAACGTCCTGACTTTC. Translating gives CASSPLGSGSVSSGANVLTF. The V call is TRBV28, the J call TRBJ2-6; TRBD2 agrees at 9 bases. Losses at the gene ends were 5 bases for V and 0 bases for J; bases not matched to a gene: 14. The CDR3 spans 20 residues. The V gene's germline CDR1 is MDHEN and CDR2 SYDVKM.

The V gene is TRBV18, the J gene TRBJ1-1, with TRBD1 identical over 9 bases. CDR1 is KGHSH and CDR2 is LQKENI in the germline V gene. The CDR3 has 16 amino acids. The junction had 11 bases not matched to a gene; V was cut back by 5 bases and J by 4 bases. The CDR3 loop reads CASSAKQGAVGTEAFF. The CDR3 nucleotides are TGTGCCAGCTCAGCCAAACAGGGGGCCGTAGGCACTGAAGCTTTCTTT.

J is TRBJ1-2 and V is TRBV6-5, with D tentatively TRBD1 (6 bases). Germline V gene sequence: CDR1 MNHEY, CDR2 SVGAGI. V lost 2 bases, J lost 8 bases, and 12 bases lay in between. The CDR3 runs to 13 residues. DNA of the CDR3: TGTGCCAGCAGTTACGTTGCAGGGGAGGGCTACACCTTC. It codes for CASSYVAGEGYTF.

The chain recombines TRBV29-1 with TRBJ2-1; possibly TRBD2 for D (5 bases). V was shortened by 8 bases and J by 3 bases, with 11 bases between the two germline ends. This CDR3 is 12 amino acids long. Germline V gene sequence: CDR1 SQVTM, CDR2 ANQGSEA. The CDR3 DNA reads TGCAGCCCTCGGACTTACTACAATGAGCAGTTCTTC. Its translation is CSPRTYYNEQFF.

V usage is TRBV5-4 and J usage is TRBJ2-7; 7 nucleotides align to TRBD1. The V gene end was trimmed by 4 bases and the J gene end by 2 bases; junction bases not matched to a gene: 6. The CDR3 is made up of 14 amino acids. Looked up from germline, CDR1 is SGHNT and CDR2 is YYREEE (reference sequence). This chain's CDR3 is CASSPTGNPYEQYF. CDR3 nucleotide sequence: TGTGCCAGCAGCCCGACAGGGAACCCCTACGAGCAGTACTTC.

V usage is TRBV5-4 and J usage is TRBJ2-3, with D hard to call. This CDR3 is 17 amino acids long. Trimming took off 4 bases at V and 0 bases at J, with 18 bases between the two ends. Germline V gene lookup returns CDR1 SGHNT and CDR2 YYREEE (reference sequence). This CDR3 is CASSPPRLAVSTDTQYF. The CDR3 nucleotides read TGTGCCAGCAGCCCCCCTAGATTGGCGGTTAGCACAGATACGCAGTATTTT.

The chain uses TRBV5-4 and TRBJ2-1; the match to TRBD2 covers 9 bases. The CDR3 runs 16 residues. CDR1 and CDR2 from the germline V gene are SGHNT and YYREEE (reference sequence). The trim removed 4 bases at V and 7 bases at J, leaving 12 bases unmatched. CDR3 residues: CASSQQIGLAINEQFF. In DNA form, the CDR3 reads TGTGCCAGCAGCCAACAAATCGGACTAGCGATTAATGAGCAGTTCTTC.

This clone was picked up a small number of times. V gene TRBV7-2 combines with J gene TRBJ1-5, with TRBD1 matching 7 bases. The CDR3 sequence is 15 residues long. Trimming at V came to 6 bases and at J to 3 bases, leaving 8 bases not matched to a gene. Germline values: CDR1 SGHTA, CDR2 FQGNSA. Here the CDR3 reads CASRQTGAINQPQHF. In nucleotides, the CDR3 is TGTGCCAGCAGGCAAACAGGGGCCATCAATCAGCCCCAGCATTTT.

V gene TRBV13 combines with J gene TRBJ2-1; 11 bases are a match to TRBD2. Germline values: CDR1 PRHDT, CDR2 FYEKMQ (reference sequence). V trimming: 0 bases; J trimming: 10 bases; junction bases outside the gene matches: 11. The CDR3 is 17 amino acids. CDR3: CASSLGLAGGSLYEQFF. The CDR3 nucleotides are TGTGCCAGCAGCTTAGGGCTAGCGGGAGGATCCCTATACGAGCAGTTCTTC.

V and J are TRBV25-1 and TRBJ2-5; 10 bases are shared with TRBD1. CDR3 size: 15 residues. Germline V lookup: CDR1 MGHDK, CDR2 SYGVNS. Trimming at V came to 6 bases and at J to 3 bases, leaving 7 bases not matched to a gene. The CDR3 DNA reads as TGTGCCAGCAGCCCCCCCGGGACAGGGGAAGAGACCCAGTACTTC. This codes for CASSPPGTGEETQYF.

This chain uses TRBV10-1 with TRBJ2-3; TRBD2 agrees at 7 bases. The germline V gene has CDR1 WNHNN and CDR2 SYGVQD (reference sequence). V gave up 2 bases and J gave up 1 base; unmatched junction bases: 0. The CDR3 contains 14 residues. This CDR3 reads CASSEAGGTDTQYF. CDR3 sequence (DNA): TGCGCCAGCAGTGAGGCGGGGGGCACAGATACGCAGTATTTT.

The genes are TRBV7-2 and TRBJ1-4; TRBD1 matches at 8 bases. Germline-derived CDR1 and CDR2 are SGHTA and FQGNSA. The CDR3 runs 13 residues. With 10 bases clipped from V and 8 bases from J, the junction kept 9 bases outside the gene matches. The DNA of the CDR3 is TGTGCCATCGAGACAGGGGAGCGGGAAAAACTGTTTTTT. Translated, it gives CAIETGEREKLFF.

The CDR3 nucleotides are TGTGCCAGCAGCTTTAACAGGGTCGGCGAGCAGTACTTC. As protein: CASSFNRVGEQYF. The rearrangement uses TRBV7-9 and TRBJ2-7, with D possibly TRBD1 on 6 matching bases. CDR3 length equals 13 residues. Germline V gene sequence: CDR1 SEHNR, CDR2 FQNEAQ (reference sequence). With 3 bases removed from V and 6 bases from J, the gap between germline ends came to 12 bases.

The chain has TRBV19 and TRBJ2-1; D is undetermined. V gave up 5 bases and J gave up 0 bases, with 8 bases separating them. The CDR3 is 14 amino acids. The germline CDR1 and CDR2 sequences are LNHDA and SQIVND (reference sequence). The CDR3 DNA reads TGTGCCAGTAGTTCCTTGAGCTCCTACAATGAGCAGTTCTTC. Translation: CASSSLSSYNEQFF.

This clone came up a few times. V usage is TRBV18 and J usage is TRBJ2-2; the D gene is possibly TRBD1 (6 bases). Trimming cost V 2 bases and J 3 bases, with 22 bases left between them. Looked up from germline, CDR1 is KGHSH and CDR2 is LQKENI. The CDR3 spans 19 residues. As DNA, the CDR3 is TGTGCCAGCTCACCATTGGCAGGGGATGGGGGAACTCACACCGGGGAGCTGTTTTTT. Translation: CASSPLAGDGGTHTGELFF. The whole variable domain, remainder taken from reference TRBV18 and TRBJ2-2, is NAGVMQNPRHLVRRRGQEARLRCSPMKGHSHVYWYRQLPEEGLKFMVYLQKENIIDESGMPKERFSAEFPKEGPSILRIQQVVRGDSAAYFCASSPLAGDGGTHTGELFFGEGSRLTVL.

This clone was observed at least ten times. J is TRBJ2-7 and V is TRBV19; D might be TRBD2 (6 bases). With 10 bases removed from V and 7 bases from J, the gap between germline ends came to 23 bases. The CDR3 is made up of 14 amino acids. Germline CDR1 and CDR2: LNHDA and SQIVND (reference sequence). This CDR3 is CATTDWGGTGEQYF. DNA of the CDR3: TGTGCCACTACGGATTGGGGCGGGACTGGGGAGCAGTACTTC.

Points on this clone: Other nucleotide sequences from this sample produce the same CDR3. J is TRBJ2-7 and V is TRBV7-2; D is undetermined. The CDR3 spans 14 residues. Trimming took 0 bases from V and 4 from J, leaving 10 bases between them. The germline V gene has CDR1 SGHTA and CDR2 FQGNSA. CDR3 coding DNA: TGTGCCAGCAGCTTAGCGGGCAGATCATACGAGCAGTACTTC. It specifies CASSLAGRSYEQYF.

The genes are TRBV5-4 and TRBJ2-1, with TRBD1 matching over 9 bases. With 4 bases clipped from V and 5 bases from J, the junction kept 7 bases outside the gene matches. CDR1 SGHNT and CDR2 YYREEE come from the germline V gene (reference sequence). The CDR3 loop spans 15 amino acids. CDR3 coding DNA: TGTGCCAGCAGCCAAAAGGGACAGGGACACAATGAGCAGTTCTTC. It specifies CASSQKGQGHNEQFF.

The J gene is TRBJ1-1, the V gene TRBV12-3 or TRBV12-4; D is undetermined. Trimming removed 7 bases from V and 1 base from J, with 7 bases in between. This CDR3 region has 12 residues. In DNA form, the CDR3 reads TGTGCCAGCAAAAGAGGGAACACTGAAGCTTTCTTT. Its translation: CASKRGNTEAFF.

This clone appeared a single time. The rearrangement uses TRBV27 and TRBJ1-1; weak D call: TRBD1 (6 bases). The germline V gene has CDR1 MNHEY and CDR2 SMNVEV (reference sequence). With 1 base removed from V and 6 bases from J, the gap between germline ends came to 21 bases. CDR3 length: 17 amino acids. The CDR3 DNA reads as TGTGCCAGCAGTTTATTAGGGGTAGGTGGCAGGGGATCTGAAGCTTTCTTT. Its protein product is CASSLLGVGGRGSEAFF.

V and J are TRBV24-1 and TRBJ2-2; 7 bases are a match to TRBD1. The V gene's germline CDR1 is KGHDR and CDR2 SFDVKD. This CDR3 has 15 residues. With V trimmed by 5 bases and J by 5 bases, 7 bases remained unmatched. CDR3 in amino acids: CATSGIRQGTGELFF. CDR3 nucleotides: TGTGCCACCAGTGGCATCAGACAGGGTACCGGGGAGCTGTTTTTT.

The gene calls are TRBV18 and TRBJ2-7, with D possibly being TRBD1 (5 bases). The CDR3 has 14 amino acids. Trimming took 2 bases from V and 3 from J, leaving 11 bases between them. The germline CDR1 and CDR2 sequences are KGHSH and LQKENI. The CDR3 protein is CASSPGVGVYEQYF. As DNA, the CDR3 is TGTGCCAGCTCACCAGGGGTAGGGGTCTACGAGCAGTACTTC. Looking up the rest from reference TRBV18 and TRBJ2-7 gives the full variable domain: NAGVMQNPRHLVRRRGQEARLRCSPMKGHSHVYWYRQLPEEGLKFMVYLQKENIIDESGMPKERFSAEFPKEGPSILRIQQVVRGDSAAYFCASSPGVGVYEQYFGPGTRLTVT.

The chain couples TRBV18 to TRBJ2-3, with unresolved D. The germline gives CDR1 KGHSH, CDR2 LQKENI. Trimming left V 1 base short and J 2 bases short, with 13 bases between. This CDR3 spans 16 amino acids. The CDR3 sequence is CASSPLLGAITDTQYF. For the CDR3, the DNA is TGTGCCAGCTCACCACTCTTAGGAGCCATCACAGATACGCAGTATTTT.

This clone appeared once. The rearrangement uses TRBV5-1 and TRBJ2-7; maybe TRBD1 (5 bases). The CDR3 contains 14 residues. CDR1 is SGHRS and CDR2 is YFSETQ in the germline V gene. V was pared by 0 bases and J by 3 bases, with 10 bases between. DNA for the CDR3: TGCGCCAGCAGCTTGGAACAGGACCTCTACGAGCAGTACTTC. Translation gives CASSLEQDLYEQYF. The complete variable domain, with remaining parts taken from reference TRBV5-1 and TRBJ2-7, reads KAGVTQTPRYLIKTRGQQVTLSCSPISGHRSVSWYQQTPGQGLQFLFEYFSETQRNKGNFPGRFSGRQFSNSRSEMNVSTLELGDSALYLCASSLEQDLYEQYFGPGTRLTVT.